Listed below are T cell receptor beta chains from one sample, sequenced in a study of cytomegalovirus exposure and HLA in healthy donors. Only in-frame clones appear in the TCRdb table, and some are missing; sequencing was by immunoSEQ multiplex PCR. The sample consists of some 250,000 clones, 82% of them appearing once. Material for sequencing was PBMCs. These receptors were collected from a woman aged 40 to 50 in good health and CMV-seropositive. CDR3s include the opening cysteine and the closing phenylalanine or tryptophan. A D gene is named only where the DNA matches it firmly. Size is omitted from some rows. Given values are once, few, many or a class for expanded clones.

D gene,J gene,V gene,clone size,CDR3 DNA,CDR3 protein
TRBD2,TRBJ2-3,TRBV18,few,TGTGCCAGCTCACCAGACCGGGGGGTCACAGATACGCAGTATTTT,CASSPDRGVTDTQYF
-,TRBJ1-1,TRBV7-2,-,TGTGCCAGCAGGTCAACACATCCGAACACTGAAGCTTTCTTT,CASRSTHPNTEAFF
TRBD1,TRBJ1-3,TRBV9,few,TGTGCCAGCAGCGGATCAGGGGGCGGAAACACCATATATTTT,CASSGSGGGNTIYF
-,TRBJ2-1,TRBV5-1,-,TGCGCCAGCAGCTCAGGGGGGTTTGGCTACAATGAGCAGTTCTTC,CASSSGGFGYNEQFF
-,TRBJ1-1,TRBV7-8,-,TGTGCCAGCAGCTTAGGGGGCAGTTCTAACACTGAAGCTTTCTTT,CASSLGGSSNTEAFF
TRBD1,TRBJ2-4,TRBV19,-,TGTGCCAGTAGTACTCAACCGGGACAGTCAGCCAAAAACATTCAGTACTTC,CASSTQPGQSAKNIQYF
-,TRBJ2-7,TRBV29-1,-,TGCAGCGTTGGGCAGGGGCACGAGCAGTACTTC,CSVGQGHEQYF
-,TRBJ2-7,TRBV7-8,once,TGTGCCAGCAGCTTAGCGATACGCCTAAGCTCCTACGAGCAGTACTTC,CASSLAIRLSSYEQYF
TRBD2,TRBJ2-2,TRBV5-4,-,TGTGCCAGCAGCTTTCCGGGACTAGCGGGTGCGACCGGGGAGCTGTTTTTT,CASSFPGLAGATGELFF
TRBD2,TRBJ2-1,TRBV5-1,-,TGCGCCAGCAGCGGCTCAACTAGCGGGGGGGCAAATGAGCAGTTCTTC,CASSGSTSGGANEQFF
TRBD2,TRBJ2-3,TRBV30,-,TGTGCCTGGAGTGTCCCCACGGGGGGGCCCGATACGCAGTATTTT,CAWSVPTGGPDTQYF
-,TRBJ2-1,TRBV29-1,-,TGCAGCGTTGGAGGGTATGAGCAGTTCTTC,CSVGGYEQFF
-,TRBJ1-2,TRBV19,-,TGTGCCAGTAAGCGGACAGCTAACTATGGCTACACCTTC,CASKRTANYGYTF
-,TRBJ1-4,TRBV7-9,few,TGTGCCAGCAGTTTCGGGGGGGGTCGGGAGGCACTGTTTTTT,CASSFGGGREALFF
-,TRBJ2-5,TRBV7-7,-,TGTGCCAGCAGCTTACTACAGACGAGCCAAGAGACCCAGTACTTC,CASSLLQTSQETQYF
-,TRBJ2-7,TRBV7-2,-,TGTGCCAGCAGCTCTCGGACTGAACATTACGAGCAGTACTTC,CASSSRTEHYEQYF
-,TRBJ2-5,TRBV5-4,-,TGTGCCAGCAGCCCCCCCCCGGGGGGCAGAGAGACCCAGTACTTC,CASSPPPGGRETQYF
TRBD2,TRBJ2-1,TRBV28,-,TGTGCCAGCCGGTCGCAGGGAGGGTCCTACAATGAGCAGTTCTTC,CASRSQGGSYNEQFF
TRBD2,TRBJ2-7,TRBV25-1,-,TGTGCCAGCAGTGAATACCCCTCCGGGACTAGTTACGAGCAGTACTTC,CASSEYPSGTSYEQYF
-,TRBJ2-5,TRBV18,few,TGTGCCAGCTCACTCTGGGGCCAAGGGGGCCAAGAGACCCAGTACTTC,CASSLWGQGGQETQYF
-,TRBJ2-7,TRBV21-1,once,TGTGCCAGCAGCAAAAACGCGGGAGACGGGTACGAGCAGTACTTC,CASSKNAGDGYEQYF
-,TRBJ2-1,TRBV30,-,TGTGCCTGGAGTCTCGCAGGGCCAAAGGATGAGCAGTTCTTC,CAWSLAGPKDEQFF
TRBD1,TRBJ1-1,TRBV10-3,-,TGTGCCATCAGCCCGGGACAGGGGAATTTGAACACTGAAGCTTTCTTT,CAISPGQGNLNTEAFF
-,TRBJ1-1,TRBV2,-,TGTGCCAGCAGTGAAATTTTGGCAGTGAACACTGAAGCTTTCTTT,CASSEILAVNTEAFF
TRBD2,TRBJ2-7,TRBV6-5,-,TGTGCCAGCTTGGCGGGAGGGCGGTACGAGCAGTACTTC,CASLAGGRYEQYF
TRBD2,TRBJ2-3,TRBV18,-,TGTGCCAGCTCACGACGGACTAGCGGGGGCACAGATACGCAGTATTTT,CASSRRTSGGTDTQYF
-,TRBJ2-5,TRBV9,-,TGTGCCAGCAGCGTAACAGGGACCCAAGAGACCCAGTACTTC,CASSVTGTQETQYF
TRBD2,TRBJ2-1,TRBV11-3,-,TGTGCCAGCACCCTAGCGGGAGTCAATGAGCAGTTCTTC,CASTLAGVNEQFF
TRBD1,TRBJ1-1,TRBV18,-,TGTGCCAGCTCGCAAGGACAGGGGGCGTTGAGCACTGAAGCTTTCTTT,CASSQGQGALSTEAFF
-,TRBJ2-2,TRBV15,-,TGTGCCACCAGCAGAGAGGGGGGATCCACCGGGGAGCTGTTTTTT,CATSREGGSTGELFF
TRBD2,TRBJ2-3,TRBV10-3,-,TGTGCCATCAGGAGGGATAGCGGGAGCCGGGCAGATACGCAGTATTTT,CAIRRDSGSRADTQYF
TRBD1,TRBJ1-2,TRBV27,-,TGTGCCAGCAGTTCCCTCCAGGGGGCTCGGGGCTACACCTTC,CASSSLQGARGYTF
-,TRBJ1-2,TRBV5-1,-,TGCGCCAGCAGCTTGGACAGAACTGGGGGCTACACCTTC,CASSLDRTGGYTF
-,TRBJ2-3,TRBV13,once,TGTGCCAGCAGCTCGCTGAGGGAACAGGCCCCCCCGGGAGACACAGATACGCAGTATTTT,CASSSLREQAPPGDTDTQYF
-,TRBJ2-6,TRBV19,-,TGTGCCAGTTCCCCGACAGCCCTCTCTGGGGCCAACGTCCTGACTTTC,CASSPTALSGANVLTF
-,TRBJ1-1,TRBV7-9,once,TGTGCCAGCAGCCCCCGCGGAGAAGCTTTCTTT,CASSPRGEAFF
TRBD1,TRBJ2-1,TRBV11-2,-,TGTGCCAGCAGCGCTGACAGGGGGCATGGCAATGAGCAGTTCTTC,CASSADRGHGNEQFF
TRBD2,TRBJ2-7,TRBV6-5,-,TGTGCCAGCAGTGGCGCAGGAGCGGGGGACTACGAGCAGTACTTC,CASSGAGAGDYEQYF
-,TRBJ1-3,TRBV18,-,TGTGCCAGCTCACCACGGGCTACCGGAAACACCATATATTTT,CASSPRATGNTIYF
TRBD2,TRBJ2-1,TRBV29-1,-,TGCAGCGTTCGGACTAGCTGGAGCTCCTACAATGAGCAGTTCTTC,CSVRTSWSSYNEQFF
-,TRBJ2-5,TRBV15,-,TGTGCCACCAGCAGAGGTGGACAGCTAGGGCCCCAGTACTTC,CATSRGGQLGPQYF